A single sample is the source of the 14 T cell receptor beta chains below, sequenced in a study of blood T cell repertoires in COVID-19. Produced via immunoSEQ multiplex PCR; TCRdb's table is partial and in-frame only. The sample lists under 250,000 clones, approximately 87% occurring once. Specimen: peripheral blood. The receptors shown here come from a woman in her 70s with active or convalescent COVID-19.

The chain is built from TRBV28 and TRBJ2-7, with 7 bases lining up with TRBD1. The CDR3 consists of 15 residues. V was clipped by 2 bases and J by 2 bases; unmatched bases: 6. Looked up from germline, CDR1 is MDHEN and CDR2 is SYDVKM. CDR3 sequence: CASSLRQGMTYEQYF. CDR3 bases: TGTGCCAGCAGTTTACGACAGGGTATGACCTACGAGCAGTACTTC. The whole variable domain, remainder taken from reference TRBV28 and TRBJ2-7, is DVKVTQSSRYLVKRTGEKVFLECVQDMDHENMFWYRQDPGLGLRLIYFSYDVKMKEKGDIPEGYSVSREKKERFSLILESASTNQTSMYLCASSLRQGMTYEQYFGPGTRLTVT.

The chain uses TRBV19 and TRBJ2-1; 8 nucleotides line up with TRBD2. The CDR3 is made up of 16 amino acids. From germline, CDR1 is LNHDA and CDR2 SQIVND (reference sequence). With V trimmed by 2 bases and J by 0 bases, 3 bases remained unmatched. CDR3 residues: CASSILAGLSYNEQFF. As DNA, the CDR3 is TGTGCCAGTAGTATACTAGCGGGCCTCTCCTACAATGAGCAGTTCTTC.

The CDR3 loop is CASSRRDMGNYGYTF. DNA for the CDR3: TGTGCCAGCAGCCGTCGGGATATGGGGAACTATGGCTACACCTTC. V gene TRBV11-1 combines with J gene TRBJ1-2; no reliable D call. V was shortened by 5 bases and J by 2 bases, with 15 bases between the two germline ends. The length of the CDR3 is 15 residues. Germline values: CDR1 SGHAT, CDR2 FQDESV (reference sequence).

V and J are TRBV4-3 and TRBJ2-3; D may be TRBD2 (6 bases). This CDR3 region has 16 residues. Trimming took off 0 bases at V and 3 bases at J, with 13 bases between the two ends. From germline, CDR1 is LGHNA and CDR2 YSLEER. CDR3 DNA sequence: TGCGCCAGCAGCCAAGAGGCGGGATACCGTACAGATACGCAGTATTTT. Translation gives CASSQEAGYRTDTQYF.

The rearrangement links TRBV28 to TRBJ1-2, with TRBD1 matching over 9 bases. This CDR3 is 17 amino acids long. CDR1 is MDHEN and CDR2 is SYDVKM in the germline V gene. V lost 2 bases to trimming and J lost 8 bases; unmatched junction nucleotides: 15. The chain's CDR3 is CASSLADAQGARRGYTF. In nucleotides, the CDR3 is TGTGCCAGCAGTTTAGCCGACGCACAGGGGGCGCGAAGAGGCTACACCTTC.

This rearrangement joins TRBV5-1 to TRBJ2-5; D is ambiguous. The CDR3 spans 14 residues. Germline V lookup: CDR1 SGHRS, CDR2 YFSETQ. Trimming stripped 0 bases from V and 0 bases from J, with 6 bases between. This CDR3 is CASSLGGYQETQYF. The CDR3 DNA is TGCGCCAGCAGCTTGGGCGGCTACCAAGAGACCCAGTACTTC.

The CDR3 nucleotides read TGTGCCAGCAGTGAAGCGGAGGGAACAGGACAAGGCTACACCTTC. Protein: CASSEAEGTGQGYTF. This chain joins TRBV6-1 and TRBJ1-2; maybe TRBD1 (5 bases). Germline CDR1 is MNHNS and CDR2 is SASEGT. V lost 0 bases and J 8 bases, leaving 16 bases between the germline ends. This CDR3 comprises 15 residues.

J is TRBJ1-3 and V is TRBV6-5; no clear D. The CDR3 consists of 14 residues. Trimming took 4 bases from V and 4 from J, leaving 11 bases between them. Per the germline V gene, CDR1 is MNHEY and CDR2 is SVGAGI. The CDR3 DNA reads as TGTGCCAGCAGTTCCGGACTGGGAGGAAACACCATATATTTT. Encoded protein: CASSSGLGGNTIYF.

V is TRBV6-2 or TRBV6-3 and J is TRBJ2-3, with 10 bases fitting TRBD2. The junction had 7 bases not matched to a gene; V was cut back by 0 bases and J by 7 bases. This CDR3 has 16 residues. CDR1 and CDR2 (germline): MNHEY, SVGEGT. CDR3 nucleotides: TGTGCCAGCAGTTACTCCACTAGCGGGGTCCCATATACGCAGTATTTT. This translates into CASSYSTSGVPYTQYF.

J is TRBJ1-2 and V is TRBV5-6, with 12 bases that match TRBD1. This CDR3 region has 19 residues. The J segment lost 8 bases and the V segment lost 6 bases, leaving 23 bases of the junction unmatched. The germline gives CDR1 SGHDT, CDR2 YYEEEE. This CDR3 is CASTPGFGTGGPPERGYTF. The CDR3 DNA reads as TGTGCCAGCACCCCAGGGTTCGGGACAGGGGGCCCACCGGAGAGAGGCTACACCTTC.

V and J are TRBV30 and TRBJ1-2; D ambiguous. This CDR3 is 13 amino acids long. In germline, CDR1 is GTSNPN, CDR2 SVGIG (reference sequence). The germline V and J ends were trimmed by 5 bases and 8 bases, with 18 bases remaining between them. CDR3 in DNA: TGTGCCTGGTTGCGGGTCCGTCCGCAGGGCTACACCTTC. Translated: CAWLRVRPQGYTF.

The rearrangement joins TRBV19 to TRBJ1-1, with a weak D call TRBD1 (5 bases). Trimming took off 5 bases at V and 7 bases at J, with 11 bases between the two ends. CDR3 length: 12 amino acids. CDR1 is LNHDA, CDR2 SQIVND, per germline (reference sequence). CDR3 sequence reads: CASSAVGGEAFF. In DNA form, the CDR3 reads TGTGCCAGTAGTGCTGTGGGGGGTGAAGCTTTCTTT.

The chain is built from TRBV28 and TRBJ2-1; TRBD2 matches 13 bases. Looked up from germline, CDR1 is MDHEN and CDR2 is SYDVKM. The CDR3 consists of 14 residues. V shed 8 bases and J 6 bases; nucleotides not matched to a gene: 4. The DNA for the CDR3 is TGTGCCAGCGGACTAGCGGGAGTTACCAATGAGCAGTTCTTC. Protein product: CASGLAGVTNEQFF.

The chain is built from TRBV7-2 and TRBJ1-2, with 9 bases fitting TRBD1. J gave up 7 bases and V 6 bases, and 9 bases lay outside the gene matches. This CDR3 has 14 amino acids. The V gene's germline CDR1 is SGHTA and CDR2 FQGNSA. CDR3 nucleotide sequence: TGTGCCAGCAGTTCGTGGACAGGGGCGGGTGGCTACACCTTC. Protein product: CASSSWTGAGGYTF.